The T cell receptor beta chain described here comes from a study of OX40 agonist ivuxolimab in advanced cancers. Findings and limits, study-wide: Averaged across samples, CD8+ T cells carried more expanded clones than CD4+ did.

Details on this clone: Its antigen is unidentified.

With 1 base removed from V and 4 bases from J, the gap between germline ends came to 12 bases. Per germline, CDR1 SGHDT and CDR2 YYEEEE. The CDR3 contains 14 residues. Produced via immunoSEQ multiplex PCR; TCRdb's table is partial and in-frame only. This sample has approximately 15,000 clones; 70% to 75% occur once, and the top ten carry 30% to 45%. The source of this sequence is an adult with an advanced solid tumor such as melanoma, head and neck, liver or kidney cancer. The sequencing used CD4+ or CD8+ T cells sorted from blood, collected in a trial of the OX40 agonist ivuxolimab. This sequence joins TRBV5-6 and TRBJ2-7; D is ambiguous. CDR3 amino acids: CASSLTDQYYEQYF. The CDR3 DNA is TGTGCCAGCAGCTTGACAGACCAATATTACGAGCAGTACTTC. Together with reference TRBV5-6 and TRBJ2-7, the CDR3 gives the full variable domain: DAGVTQSPTHLIKTRGQQVTLRCSPKSGHDTVSWYQQALGQGPQFIFQYYEEEERQRGNFPDRFSGHQFPNYSSELNVNALLLGDSALYLCASSLTDQYYEQYFGPGTRLTVT.